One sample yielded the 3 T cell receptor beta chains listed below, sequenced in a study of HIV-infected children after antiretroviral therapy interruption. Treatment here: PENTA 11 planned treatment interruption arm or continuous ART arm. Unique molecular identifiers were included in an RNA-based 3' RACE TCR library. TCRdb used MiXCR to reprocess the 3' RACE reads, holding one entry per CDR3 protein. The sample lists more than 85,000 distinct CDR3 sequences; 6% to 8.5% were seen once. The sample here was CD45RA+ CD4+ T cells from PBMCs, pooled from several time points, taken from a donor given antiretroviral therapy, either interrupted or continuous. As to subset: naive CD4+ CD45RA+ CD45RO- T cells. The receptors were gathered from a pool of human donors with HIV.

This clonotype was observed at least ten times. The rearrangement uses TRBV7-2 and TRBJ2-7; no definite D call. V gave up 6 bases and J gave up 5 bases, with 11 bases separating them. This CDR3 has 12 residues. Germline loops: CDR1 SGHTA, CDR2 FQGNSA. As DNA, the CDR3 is TGTGCCAGCAGACGATATGGGGACGAGCAGTACTTC. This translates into CASRRYGDEQYF.

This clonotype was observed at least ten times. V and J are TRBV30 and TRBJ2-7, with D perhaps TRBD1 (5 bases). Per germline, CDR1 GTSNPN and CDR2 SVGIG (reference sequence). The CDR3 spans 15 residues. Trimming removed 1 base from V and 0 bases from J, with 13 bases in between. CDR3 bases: TGTGCCTGGAGTGCCCAGGGAATCGCCTCCTACGAGCAGTACTTC. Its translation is CAWSAQGIASYEQYF.

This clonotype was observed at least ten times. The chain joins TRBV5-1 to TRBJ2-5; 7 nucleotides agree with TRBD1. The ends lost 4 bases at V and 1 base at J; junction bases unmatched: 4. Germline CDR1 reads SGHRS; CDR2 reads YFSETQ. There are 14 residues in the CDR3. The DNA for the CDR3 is TGCGCCAGCAGCCTCGGGACAGCCCAAGAGACCCAGTACTTC. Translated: CASSLGTAQETQYF.